The 31 T cell receptor beta chains below come from one sample, sequenced in a study of shared clonotypes between healthy human individuals. Generated by immunoSEQ multiplex PCR, the TCRdb table keeps only in-frame clones and is missing some. Found here are hundreds of thousands of clones, around 96% of them singletons; the top ten hold roughly 0.1%. Naive CD8 cells lacked CD45RO, underwent positive selection for CCR7 and left out terminally differentiated effector memory CD45RA+ cells. Sequencing used naive CD8+ T cells sorted from blood. These receptors all come from a woman aged 25 to 39 in good health.

V and J are TRBV9 and TRBJ2-2; no clear D gene. Per the germline V gene, CDR1 is SGDLS and CDR2 is YYNGEE. The CDR3 extends over 13 amino acids. The V and J ends lost 10 bases and 3 bases respectively, with 13 bases between them. CDR3 sequence: CASQQADTGELFF. In DNA, the CDR3 is TGTGCCTCCCAGCAGGCAGACACCGGGGAGCTGTTTTTT.

The chain has TRBV11-1 and TRBJ2-1; 8 nucleotides match TRBD1. The CDR3 sequence is 12 residues long. Germline CDR1 SGHAT, CDR2 FQDESV (reference sequence). The trim removed 5 bases at V and 11 bases at J, leaving 5 bases unmatched. CDR3 residues: CASSQGQGKQFF. The CDR3 nucleotides read TGTGCCAGCAGCCAAGGACAGGGAAAGCAGTTCTTC. Full variable domain (outside the CDR3, taken from reference TRBV11-1 and TRBJ2-1): EAEVAQSPRYKITEKSQAVAFWCDPISGHATLYWYRQILGQGPELLVQFQDESVVDDSQLPKDRFSAERLKGVDSTLKIQPAELGDSAMYLCASSQGQGKQFFGPGTRLTVL.

Of note for this clone: This CDR3 is also generated by other DNA sequences in the sample. The chain links TRBV28 to TRBJ2-2; tentative D call: TRBD2 (5 bases). Germline CDR1 MDHEN, CDR2 SYDVKM. The CDR3 consists of 14 residues. V lost 5 bases and J 6 bases, leaving 13 bases between the germline ends. The CDR3 DNA reads TGTGCCAGCAGTCCCCAAGGAGGTCCCGGGGAGCTGTTTTTT. It is translated as CASSPQGGPGELFF.

This chain joins TRBV28 and TRBJ2-7; the D is unclear. Per germline, CDR1 MDHEN and CDR2 SYDVKM. This CDR3 comprises 14 residues. V lost 5 bases and J lost 0, with 11 bases in between. CDR3 sequence reads: CASSPSGVSYEQYF. The DNA of the CDR3 is TGTGCCAGCAGTCCCTCAGGTGTCTCCTACGAGCAGTACTTC. The variable domain in full, with the rest retrieved from reference TRBV28 and TRBJ2-7, is DVKVTQSSRYLVKRTGEKVFLECVQDMDHENMFWYRQDPGLGLRLIYFSYDVKMKEKGDIPEGYSVSREKKERFSLILESASTNQTSMYLCASSPSGVSYEQYFGPGTRLTVT.

The rearrangement uses TRBV19 and TRBJ1-1; D gene uncertain. CDR3 size: 12 residues. Looked up from germline, CDR1 is LNHDA and CDR2 is SQIVND (reference sequence). V lost 4 bases and J lost 3, with 6 bases in between. CDR3 sequence reads: CASSTPYTEAFF. The CDR3, as DNA: TGTGCCAGTAGTACCCCATACACTGAAGCTTTCTTT. Filled out from reference TRBV19 and TRBJ1-1, the complete variable domain reads DGGITQSPKYLFRKEGQNVTLSCEQNLNHDAMYWYRQDPGQGLRLIYYSQIVNDFQKGDIAEGYSVSREKKESFPLTVTSAQKNPTAFYLCASSTPYTEAFFGQGTRLTVV.

This rearrangement joins TRBV7-9 to TRBJ1-1, with a weak D call TRBD1 (5 bases). Per germline, CDR1 SEHNR and CDR2 FQNEAQ (reference sequence). The germline V and J ends were trimmed by 5 bases and 0 bases, with 13 bases remaining between them. CDR3 length: 15 residues. The CDR3 spells CASSPAQGMNTEAFF. Written as DNA, the CDR3 is TGTGCCAGCAGCCCCGCGCAGGGCATGAACACTGAAGCTTTCTTT.

This clone is a singleton in its sample. The chain combines TRBV6-5 with TRBJ2-7, with D perhaps matching TRBD1 (6 bases). V shed 5 bases and J shed 3 bases, with 14 bases lying between them. This CDR3 spans 14 amino acids. Germline V gene data show CDR1 as MNHEY and CDR2 as SVGAGI. CDR3 region: CASSPDRAHYEQYF. CDR3 nucleotide sequence: TGTGCCAGCAGTCCGGACAGAGCCCACTACGAGCAGTACTTC.

The chain carries TRBV5-4 and TRBJ2-7, with D perhaps being TRBD1 or TRBD2 (5 bases each). V dropped 4 bases and J dropped 4 bases, with 15 bases sitting between them. Germline V lookup: CDR1 SGHNT, CDR2 YYREEE (reference sequence). The CDR3 is 14 residues long. CDR3 sequence reads: CASSLGVGRYEQYF. The CDR3 DNA reads as TGTGCCAGCAGCCTGGGGGTGGGTCGGTACGAGCAGTACTTC. The variable domain in full, with the rest retrieved from reference TRBV5-4 and TRBJ2-7, is ETGVTQSPTHLIKTRGQQVTLRCSSQSGHNTVSWYQQALGQGPQFIFQYYREEENGRGNFPPRFSGLQFPNYSSELNVNALELDDSALYLCASSLGVGRYEQYFGPGTRLTVT.

The rearrangement joins TRBV19 to TRBJ2-2, with 13 bases lining up with TRBD2. J gave up 6 bases and V 7 bases, and 8 bases lay outside the gene matches. Germline lookup yields CDR1 LNHDA and CDR2 SQIVND (reference sequence). This CDR3 has 16 residues. The CDR3 coding sequence is TGTGCCAGTAAGGGAACTAGCGGGAGGGCGTCCGGGGAGCTGTTTTTT. Residues: CASKGTSGRASGELFF.

The genes are TRBV14 and TRBJ2-5; no reliable D call. The CDR3 runs to 18 residues. The germline gives CDR1 SGHDN, CDR2 FVKESK. V dropped 0 bases and J dropped 3 bases, with 20 bases sitting between them. The CDR3 region has the DNA TGTGCCAGCAGCCAAGATTGGGCTACCAGAACCCGAAAAGAGACCCAGTACTTC. It is translated as CASSQDWATRTRKETQYF.

The gene calls are TRBV10-3 and TRBJ2-7; 9 positions agree with TRBD2. V shed 6 bases, J shed 0 bases, and the junction held 6 bases outside the gene matches. This CDR3 region has 15 residues. Germline V lookup: CDR1 ENHRY, CDR2 SYGVKD. CDR3 sequence (DNA): TGTGCCATCAGCGAGACTAGCGGATTCTCCTACGAGCAGTACTTC. This encodes CAISETSGFSYEQYF.

V gene TRBV30 combines with J gene TRBJ2-7; perhaps TRBD1 as D (5 bases). V was trimmed by 0 bases and J by 6 bases, leaving 12 bases between them. Germline loops: CDR1 GTSNPN, CDR2 SVGIG (reference sequence). The CDR3 covers 13 residues. The chain's CDR3 is CAWSVTWGSEQYF. The CDR3 DNA is TGTGCCTGGAGTGTAACGTGGGGCTCCGAGCAGTACTTC. Complete variable domain (other parts from reference TRBV30 and TRBJ2-7): SQTIHQWPATLVQPVGSPLSLECTVEGTSNPNLYWYRQAAGRGLQLLFYSVGIGQISSEVPQNLSASRPQDRQFILSSKKLLLSDSGFYLCAWSVTWGSEQYFGPGTRLTVT.

The chain employs TRBV28 and TRBJ1-4; TRBD1 might be the D (5 bases). Per the germline V gene, CDR1 is MDHEN and CDR2 is SYDVKM. The germline V and J ends were trimmed by 2 bases and 6 bases, with 13 bases remaining between them. The CDR3 covers 15 residues. The CDR3 bases are TGTGCCAGCAGTTTAGTCCCGATGGGGGATGAAAAACTGTTTTTT. Amino acids: CASSLVPMGDEKLFF.

This sequence joins TRBV6-1 and TRBJ2-7; 12 bases are a match to TRBD2. After removal of 1 base from V and 3 bases from J, the junction contained 1 base not matched to a gene. Germline values: CDR1 MNHNS, CDR2 SASEGT. The length of the CDR3 is 15 residues. The CDR3 here is CASSEGLAGVYEQYF. CDR3 bases: TGTGCCAGCAGTGAAGGACTAGCGGGAGTCTACGAGCAGTACTTC.

The chain uses TRBV10-3 and TRBJ2-6, with TRBD1 matching over 8 bases. J was trimmed by 0 bases and V by 8 bases; bases with no gene match: 9. The V gene's germline CDR1 is ENHRY and CDR2 SYGVKD. This CDR3 comprises 17 residues. CDR3 sequence reads: CAIRGQAILSGANVLTF. CDR3 DNA sequence: TGTGCCATCCGGGGACAGGCGATCCTCTCTGGGGCCAACGTCCTGACTTTC.

The rearrangement uses TRBV6-1 and TRBJ2-5; no reliable D call. V was cut by 4 bases and J by 4 bases, with 16 bases left in between. Germline values: CDR1 MNHNS, CDR2 SASEGT. The CDR3 extends over 15 amino acids. The CDR3 region is CASSAPRGLVETQYF. The CDR3, as DNA: TGTGCCAGCAGTGCCCCTCGCGGCTTGGTAGAGACCCAGTACTTC.

This clone was found once. The chain recombines TRBV19 with TRBJ1-2, with D tentatively TRBD1 (6 bases). Germline CDR1 reads LNHDA; CDR2 reads SQIVND (reference sequence). This CDR3 spans 16 amino acids. Deletions cut 6 bases from V and 4 bases from J, with 21 bases between. The CDR3 DNA sequence: TGTGCCAGTAGCCCGGGACACTCCTCGGGAGGCTATGGCTACACCTTC. It specifies CASSPGHSSGGYGYTF.

V and J are TRBV28 and TRBJ1-1; weak D call: TRBD1 (6 bases). The V end was cut by 5 bases, the J end by 1 base, with 11 bases between. CDR3 length: 14 amino acids. Germline CDR1 reads MDHEN; CDR2 reads SYDVKM. This chain's CDR3 is CASSRQVGNTEAFF. In nucleotides, the CDR3 is TGTGCCAGCAGTCGACAGGTTGGGAACACTGAAGCTTTCTTT. Based on the CDR3 plus reference TRBV28 and TRBJ1-1, the full variable domain is DVKVTQSSRYLVKRTGEKVFLECVQDMDHENMFWYRQDPGLGLRLIYFSYDVKMKEKGDIPEGYSVSREKKERFSLILESASTNQTSMYLCASSRQVGNTEAFFGQGTRLTVV.

This chain joins TRBV7-9 and TRBJ2-7, with TRBD1 identical over 9 bases. Germline lookup yields CDR1 SEHNR and CDR2 FQNEAQ (reference sequence). Unmatched junction bases numbered 6, after V lost 5 bases and J lost 1 base. The CDR3 has 15 residues. This CDR3 reads CASSVTGTGSYEQYF. The CDR3 bases are TGTGCCAGCAGCGTCACCGGGACAGGGTCCTACGAGCAGTACTTC.

The rearrangement uses TRBV19 and TRBJ1-3; D not certain. In germline, CDR1 is LNHDA, CDR2 SQIVND (reference sequence). This CDR3 has 22 residues. V lost 1 base to trimming and J lost 0 bases, with 28 bases between them. The CDR3 protein is CASSIVLKRLVVNRGSGNTIYF. The CDR3 DNA follows: TGTGCCAGTAGTATAGTTCTTAAAAGGTTGGTGGTTAACCGGGGCTCTGGAAACACCATATATTTT.

The chain is built from TRBV30 and TRBJ1-3, with D uncertain. V dropped 1 base and J dropped 3 bases, with 4 bases sitting between them. The CDR3 contains 12 residues. CDR1 and CDR2 (germline): GTSNPN, SVGIG (reference sequence). DNA for the CDR3: TGTGCCTGGAGTGCAAGTGGAAACACCATATATTTT. Its translation: CAWSASGNTIYF.

For the CDR3, the DNA is TGTGCCAGCAGCTTATCCGTTAATGAAAAACTGTTTTTT. Residues: CASSLSVNEKLFF. The chain employs TRBV11-2 and TRBJ1-4; D gene uncertain. CDR3 length: 13 residues. Trimming took 2 bases from V and 4 from J, leaving 5 bases between them. Germline V gene data show CDR1 as SGHAT and CDR2 as FQNNGV.

In DNA, the CDR3 is TGTGCCACGGACAGGGCGGACTATGGCTACACCTTC. Encoded protein: CATDRADYGYTF. The chain couples TRBV7-9 to TRBJ1-2, with 8 bases that match TRBD1. Germline V gene data show CDR1 as SEHNR and CDR2 as FQNEAQ (reference sequence). The J segment lost 3 bases and the V segment lost 10 bases, leaving 4 bases of the junction unmatched. The CDR3 is 12 residues long.

The CDR3 protein is CASSSISLETQRVQETQYF. DNA for the CDR3: TGTGCCAGTAGTAGTATTTCCCTGGAGACGCAAAGGGTCCAAGAGACCCAGTACTTC. The chain combines TRBV19 with TRBJ2-5; D gene ambiguous. CDR3 length equals 19 residues. Germline CDR1 LNHDA, CDR2 SQIVND (reference sequence). V shed 4 bases and J shed 1 base, with 25 bases lying between them.

This clone occurred once. CDR3 protein: CASSLGSQGLAGGSYEQYF. CDR3 nucleotide sequence: TGTGCCAGCAGCTTAGGGTCACAGGGACTAGCGGGAGGCTCCTACGAGCAGTACTTC. V and J are TRBV11-2 and TRBJ2-7; the match to TRBD2 covers 15 bases. From germline, CDR1 is SGHAT and CDR2 FQNNGV. The CDR3 spans 19 residues. The V and J ends lost 1 base and 0 bases, in that order; junction bases with no gene match: 7. Looking up the rest from reference TRBV11-2 and TRBJ2-7 gives the full variable domain: EAGVAQSPRYKIIEKRQSVAFWCNPISGHATLYWYQQILGQGPKLLIQFQNNGVVDDSQLPKDRFSAERLKGVDSTLKIQPAKLEDSAVYLCASSLGSQGLAGGSYEQYFGPGTRLTVT.

To note about this clone: Other DNA sequences in the same sample also yield this CDR3. V is TRBV5-1 and J is TRBJ1-3; TRBD1 matches at 8 bases. There are 15 residues in the CDR3. Germline values: CDR1 SGHRS, CDR2 YFSETQ. V lost 2 bases and J lost 0; bases outside the gene matches: 1. This CDR3 reads CASSFDRGSGNTIYF. CDR3 in DNA: TGCGCCAGCAGCTTCGACAGGGGCTCTGGAAACACCATATATTTT.

This clone was counted once. The rearrangement uses TRBV9 and TRBJ2-5; no reliable D call. Germline V gene lookup returns CDR1 SGDLS and CDR2 YYNGEE. CDR3 size: 14 residues. Trimming took off 0 bases at V and 5 bases at J, with 11 bases between the two ends. The CDR3 spells CASSVDGRVETQYF. In DNA, the CDR3 is TGTGCCAGCAGCGTAGACGGAAGGGTCGAGACCCAGTACTTC. Variable domain in full (rest from reference TRBV9 and TRBJ2-5): DSGVTQTPKHLITATGQRVTLRCSPRSGDLSVYWYQQSLDQGLQFLIQYYNGEERAKGNILERFSAQQFPDLHSELNLSSLELGDSALYFCASSVDGRVETQYFGPGTRLLVL.

This clone was recorded once. The chain employs TRBV5-6 and TRBJ2-1; maybe TRBD2 (5 bases). The length of the CDR3 is 15 residues. Trimming left V 4 bases short and J 0 bases short, with 11 bases between. Germline assignment: CDR1 SGHDT and CDR2 YYEEEE. The CDR3 sequence is CASSVSVGSYNEQFF. The CDR3 bases are TGTGCCAGCAGCGTTAGCGTCGGCTCCTACAATGAGCAGTTCTTC.

The J gene is TRBJ1-3, the V gene TRBV28; unclear D gene. Germline assignment: CDR1 MDHEN and CDR2 SYDVKM. The V gene lost 3 bases and the J gene lost 4 bases, with 10 bases spanning the gap. The CDR3 runs to 14 residues. CDR3 loop: CASSFGEWGNTIYF. The DNA for the CDR3 is TGTGCCAGCAGTTTCGGGGAATGGGGAAACACCATATATTTT.

The V and J genes are TRBV5-8 and TRBJ2-7; TRBD1 matches 11 bases. The V and J ends lost 3 bases and 2 bases, in that order; junction bases with no gene match: 4. Germline loops: CDR1 SGHTS, CDR2 YDEGEE. The CDR3 runs 15 residues. CDR3 amino acids: CASSSGQGVTYEQYF. The CDR3 nucleotides read TGTGCCAGCAGCTCGGGACAGGGGGTCACCTACGAGCAGTACTTC.

The chain has TRBV27 and TRBJ2-7, with TRBD2 matching over 8 bases. Germline-derived CDR1 and CDR2 are MNHEY and SMNVEV (reference sequence). The CDR3 runs 16 residues. Trimming removed 3 bases from V and 0 bases from J; junction bases left unmatched: 7. The chain's CDR3 is CASSFGSGTSSYEQYF. The CDR3 DNA follows: TGTGCCAGCAGTTTTGGTAGCGGGACTTCCTCCTACGAGCAGTACTTC.